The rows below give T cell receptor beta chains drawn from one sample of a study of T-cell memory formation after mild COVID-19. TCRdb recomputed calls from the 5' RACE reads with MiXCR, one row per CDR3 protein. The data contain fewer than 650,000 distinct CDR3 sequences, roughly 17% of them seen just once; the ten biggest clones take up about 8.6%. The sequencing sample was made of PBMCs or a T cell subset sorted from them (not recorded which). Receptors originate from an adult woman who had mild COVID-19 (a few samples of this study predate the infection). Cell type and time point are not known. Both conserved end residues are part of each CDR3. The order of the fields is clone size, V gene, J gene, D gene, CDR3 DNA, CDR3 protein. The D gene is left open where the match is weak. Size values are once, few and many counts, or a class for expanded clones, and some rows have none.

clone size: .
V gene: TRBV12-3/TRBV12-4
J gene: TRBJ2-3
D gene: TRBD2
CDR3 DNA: TGTGCCAGCAGTTGGCGGGAGATAGATACGCAGTATTTT
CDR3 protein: CASSWREIDTQYF

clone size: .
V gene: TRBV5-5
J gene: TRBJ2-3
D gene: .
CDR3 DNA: TGTGCCAGCAGCTTGGACTACTTCACAGATACGCAGTATTTT
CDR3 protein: CASSLDYFTDTQYF

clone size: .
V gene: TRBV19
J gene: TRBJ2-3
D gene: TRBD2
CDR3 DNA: TGTGCCAGTAACAGTAGGAGCGGGAGCGGGGGCGCAGATACGCAGTATTTT
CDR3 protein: CASNSRSGSGGADTQYF

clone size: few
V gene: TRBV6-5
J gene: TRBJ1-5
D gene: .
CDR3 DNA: TGTGCCAGCAGTGCCCGGGGCCACAATCAGCCCCAGCATTTT
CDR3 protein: CASSARGHNQPQHF

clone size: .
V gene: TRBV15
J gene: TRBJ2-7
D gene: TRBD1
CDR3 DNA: TGTGCCACCAGCAGACCCAAGACAGGGTCCTACGAGCAGTACTTC
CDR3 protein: CATSRPKTGSYEQYF

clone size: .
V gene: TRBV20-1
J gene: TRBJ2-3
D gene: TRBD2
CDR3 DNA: TGCAGTGCTATAGAAGGGAGGGAGGGCCCAGATACGCAGTATTTT
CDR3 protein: CSAIEGREGPDTQYF

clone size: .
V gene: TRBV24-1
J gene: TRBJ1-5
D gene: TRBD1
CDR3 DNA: TGTGCCACCAGTGATCGGGGGACAGTTGGAGCCCAGCATTTT
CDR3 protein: CATSDRGTVGAQHF

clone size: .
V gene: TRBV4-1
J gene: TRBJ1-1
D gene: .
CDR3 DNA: TGCGCCAGCAGCCAAGTTGTCGACGGGAACACTGAAGCTTTCTTT
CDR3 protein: CASSQVVDGNTEAFF

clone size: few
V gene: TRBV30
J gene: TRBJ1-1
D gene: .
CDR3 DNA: TGTGCCTGGAGTATGGGCCTCACTGAAGCTTTCTTT
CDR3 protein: CAWSMGLTEAFF

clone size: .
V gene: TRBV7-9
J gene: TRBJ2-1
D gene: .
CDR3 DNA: TGTGCCAGCAGCTTCGGACATATTTATAATGAGCAGTTCTTC
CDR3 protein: CASSFGHIYNEQFF

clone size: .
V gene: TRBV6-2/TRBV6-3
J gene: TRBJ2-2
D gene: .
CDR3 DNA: TGTGCCAGCAACCCGGACCGTTTAAATTTGGAGCTGTTTTTT
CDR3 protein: CASNPDRLNLELFF

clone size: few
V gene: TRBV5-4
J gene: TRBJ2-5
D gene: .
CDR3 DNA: TGTGCCAGCAGCCTAAAAAGTGTGGGGGGCAGGGAGACCCAGTACTTC
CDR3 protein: CASSLKSVGGRETQYF

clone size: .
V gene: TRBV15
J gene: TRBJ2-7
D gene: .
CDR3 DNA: TGTGCCACCAGCAGAGGGTCCCAGGGGCACGAGCAGTACTTC
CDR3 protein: CATSRGSQGHEQYF

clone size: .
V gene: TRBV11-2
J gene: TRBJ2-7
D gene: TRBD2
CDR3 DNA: TGTGCCAGCAGCCCGCCGACTAGCGGGAAAGCCTACGAGCAGTACTTC
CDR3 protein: CASSPPTSGKAYEQYF

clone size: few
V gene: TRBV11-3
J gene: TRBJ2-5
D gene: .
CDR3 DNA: TGTGCCAGCAGCTTATCCAAGGCAGAGACCCAGTACTTC
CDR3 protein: CASSLSKAETQYF

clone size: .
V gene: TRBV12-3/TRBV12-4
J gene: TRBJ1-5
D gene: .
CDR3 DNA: TGTGCCAGCAGTTTAGGGGGGGGCAATCCCAATCAGCCCCAGCATTTT
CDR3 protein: CASSLGGGNPNQPQHF

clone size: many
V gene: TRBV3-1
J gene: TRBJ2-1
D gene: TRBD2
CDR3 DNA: TGTGCCAGCAGCCAAGTAGGCGGGAGGTCTGCCCGTGAGCAGTTCTTC
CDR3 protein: CASSQVGGRSAREQFF

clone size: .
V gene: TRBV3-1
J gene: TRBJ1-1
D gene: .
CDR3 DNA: TGTGCCAGCAGCCAAGAGCTTTTGTCGCGGAACACTGAAGCTTTCTTT
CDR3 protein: CASSQELLSRNTEAFF

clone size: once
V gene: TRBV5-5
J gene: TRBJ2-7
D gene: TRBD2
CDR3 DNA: TGTGCCAGCAGCGCCACCCCGGGACTAGCCCCCTACGAGCAGTACTTC
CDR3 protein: CASSATPGLAPYEQYF

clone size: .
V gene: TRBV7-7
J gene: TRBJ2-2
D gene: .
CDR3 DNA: TGTGCCAGCAGCTTAGGATCCCTCTTCATAAGTTGGAGGGGTGAGAACACCGGGGAGCTGTTTTTT
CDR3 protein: CASSLGSLFISWRGENTGELFF

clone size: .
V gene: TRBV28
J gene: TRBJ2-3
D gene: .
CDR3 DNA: TGTGCCAGCAGTTTGCGAGTGAATGCAGATACGCAGTATTTT
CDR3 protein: CASSLRVNADTQYF

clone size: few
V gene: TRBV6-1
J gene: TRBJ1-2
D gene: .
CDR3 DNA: TGTGCCAGCAGTGAAGGACCCGCTACGTATGGCTACACCTTC
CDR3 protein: CASSEGPATYGYTF

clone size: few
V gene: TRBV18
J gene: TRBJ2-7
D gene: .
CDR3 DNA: TGTGCCAGCTCTATAGAGCCGGGGACCTACGAGCAGTACTTC
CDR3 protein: CASSIEPGTYEQYF

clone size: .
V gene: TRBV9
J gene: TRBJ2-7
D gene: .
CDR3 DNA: TGTGCCAGCAGCGCCTATTCGGGGGCCTACGAGCAGTACTTC
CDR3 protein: CASSAYSGAYEQYF

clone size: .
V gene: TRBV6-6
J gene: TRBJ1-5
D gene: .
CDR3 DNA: TGTGCCAGCAGTTACTCCGGGGGGGCAGGGAGGCCCAATCAGCCCCAGCATTTT
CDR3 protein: CASSYSGGAGRPNQPQHF

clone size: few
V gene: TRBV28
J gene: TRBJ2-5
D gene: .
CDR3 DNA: TGTGCCAGCAGTTTCCTCGAATTGGGAGAGACCCAGTACTTC
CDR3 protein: CASSFLELGETQYF

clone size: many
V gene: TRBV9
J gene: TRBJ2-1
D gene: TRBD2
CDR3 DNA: TGTGCCAGCAGCGTAGATCCCCCGGGAGGCCTCTACAATGAGCAGTTCTTC
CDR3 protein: CASSVDPPGGLYNEQFF

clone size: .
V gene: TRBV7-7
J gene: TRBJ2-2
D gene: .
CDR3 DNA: TGTGCCAGCAGCTCCTCGGGACTTAACACCGGGGAGCTGTTTTTT
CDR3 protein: CASSSSGLNTGELFF

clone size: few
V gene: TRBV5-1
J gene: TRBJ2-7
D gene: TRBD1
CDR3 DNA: TGCGCCAGCAGCACGGGGACAGGGGGAGTCTACGAGCAGTACTTC
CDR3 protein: CASSTGTGGVYEQYF